The sequence of this T cell receptor beta chain was determined in a study of human T cells and chemical hapten exposure. In the study overall: Patients, chiefly female, had alopecia areata, totalis or universalis. Mainly, slight library volume differences in the pool made TCR yields vary. Study-wide points: Relative to control repertoires, expanded TCRs gave rise to significantly more large CDR3 similarity clusters.

The ends lost 8 bases at V and 1 base at J; junction bases unmatched: 11. Germline CDR1 reads MNHNS; CDR2 reads SASEGT. This CDR3 is built from 16 residues. In its sample, this clonotype was seen a few times. Its antigen is as yet unknown. As for time point: pre-sensitization, week 0. Treatment: therapeutic diphenylcyclopropenone sensitization with weekly scalp DPC. Whole blood, unfractionated, served as the material for total RNA extraction. TCRdb processed the RACE reads anew with MiXCR; each CDR3 protein has one entry. The profile covers tens of thousands of distinct CDR3 sequences, with about 6.7% appearing a single time and under 2% taken by the ten largest.

The sequences come from whole blood, collected in connection with sensitization to the hapten diphenylcyclopropenone (DPC). This sequence originates from a woman aged 30 to 39 with alopecia areata. Some clones in this sample may be carry-over from other donors' samples. V usage is TRBV6-1 and J usage is TRBJ1-3; 7 positions match TRBD1. The CDR3 is CASQTGTTGSGNTIYF. The CDR3 DNA reads TGTGCCAGCCAGACAGGGACTACGGGATCTGGAAACACCATATATTTT.